This T cell receptor (beta chain) stems from a study of beta chain features in type 1 diabetes. Findings and caveats of the study: Diminished insertions and augmented deletions at VDJ junctions characterized type 1 diabetes patients.

Expressed TCRB transcripts were sequenced, since all the RNA that had been isolated was reverse transcribed. Profiled with immunoSEQ multiplex PCR; TCRdb holds only in-frame clones, not every one. The sample has roughly 610,000 clones; 15% to 18% are singletons. A note on this clone: Its antigen is not known.

Trimming took 4 bases from V and 2 from J; bases not matched to a gene: 2. The CDR3 extends over 13 amino acids. Germline assignment: CDR1 SGHRS and CDR2 YFSETQ. The sequencing sample was made of naive CD4+ T cells from blood. This chain uses TRBV5-1 with TRBJ2-5; 7 bases fit TRBD1. The sequence was obtained from a man aged 18 to 29 in good health. The CDR3 DNA reads TGCGCCAGCAGCCCGGACAGGCAAGAGACCCAGTACTTC. Protein: CASSPDRQETQYF.